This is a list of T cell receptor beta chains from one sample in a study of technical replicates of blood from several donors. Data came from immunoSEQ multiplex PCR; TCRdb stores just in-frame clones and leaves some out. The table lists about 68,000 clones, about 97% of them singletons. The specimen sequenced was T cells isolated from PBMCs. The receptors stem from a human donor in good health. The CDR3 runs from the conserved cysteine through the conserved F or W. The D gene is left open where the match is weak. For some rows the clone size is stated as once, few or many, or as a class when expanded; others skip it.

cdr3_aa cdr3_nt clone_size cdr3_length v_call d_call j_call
CASSLETENTEAFF TGTGCCAGCAGTTTGGAGACAGAGAACACTGAAGCTTTCTTT . 14 TRBV28 . TRBJ1-1
CASSPRVDSYGYTF TGTGCCAGCAGTCCCAGGGTGGATTCTTATGGCTACACCTTC . 14 TRBV6-6 . TRBJ1-2
CASSTGAYGYTF TGTGCCAGCAGCACAGGGGCATATGGCTACACCTTC . 12 TRBV6-1 TRBD1 TRBJ1-2
CASSQDTGGLTGEKLFF TGCGCCAGCAGCCAAGATACCGGAGGGCTCACTGGTGAAAAACTGTTTTTT . 17 TRBV4-3 . TRBJ1-4
CASTLLSGIGEQYF TGTGCCAGCACCCTTTTGAGCGGGATAGGCGAGCAGTACTTC . 14 TRBV7-2 TRBD2 TRBJ2-7
CASSARGYEKLFF TGTGCCAGCAGCGCCCGGGGTTATGAAAAACTGTTTTTT . 13 TRBV13 . TRBJ1-4
CASSQDGREETQYF TGCGCCAGCAGCCAAGATGGGAGGGAGGAGACCCAGTACTTC . 14 TRBV4-3 TRBD2 TRBJ2-5
CASSPRTSGGLNNEQFF TGTGCCAGCAGCCCACGGACTAGCGGAGGGCTTAACAATGAGCAGTTCTTC once 17 TRBV7-2 TRBD2 TRBJ2-1
CASSRLATYNEQFF TGTGCCAGCAGTAGACTAGCGACATACAATGAGCAGTTCTTC . 14 TRBV28 TRBD2 TRBJ2-1
CASSPRTGWGHQPQHF TGTGCCAGCAGCCCTCGGACAGGGTGGGGTCATCAGCCCCAGCATTTT . 16 TRBV5-5 TRBD1 TRBJ1-5
CASSIRETGAEYGYTF TGTGCCAGTAGTATCCGCGAAACAGGGGCCGAATATGGCTACACCTTC . 16 TRBV19 TRBD1 TRBJ1-2
CASSREIDSSYEQYF TGTGCCAGCAGCCGAGAAATCGACAGCTCCTACGAGCAGTACTTC . 15 TRBV4-2 . TRBJ2-7
CASSLGGSGAEAFF TGCGCCAGCAGCCTTGGGGGATCAGGGGCTGAAGCTTTCTTT . 14 TRBV5-1 . TRBJ1-1
CASSEYLVDQPQHF TGTGCCAGCAGTGAGTACTTGGTGGATCAGCCCCAGCATTTT . 14 TRBV6-1 . TRBJ1-5
CSVSITGHYGYTF TGCAGCGTTAGTATTACAGGGCACTATGGCTACACCTTC . 13 TRBV29-1 . TRBJ1-2
CASSSGQGGTEAFF TGTGCCAGCAGTTCAGGACAGGGGGGAACTGAAGCTTTCTTT . 14 TRBV25-1 TRBD1 TRBJ1-1
CASSLVGTGDPTDTQYF TGCGCCAGCAGCTTGGTTGGGACAGGGGACCCCACAGATACGCAGTATTTT . 17 TRBV5-1 TRBD1 TRBJ2-3
CASSQGASGRGNEQFF TGCGCCAGCAGCCAGGGTGCTAGCGGGAGGGGAAATGAGCAGTTCTTC . 16 TRBV4-1 TRBD2 TRBJ2-1
CSVEGLYDRFYGYTF TGCAGCGTTGAGGGGCTCTATGACAGGTTCTATGGCTACACCTTC . 15 TRBV29-1 . TRBJ1-2
CASSPTATGGSDTQYF TGTGCCAGCTCACCAACTGCCACAGGGGGCTCAGATACGCAGTATTTT . 16 TRBV18 TRBD1 TRBJ2-3
CASSPWTGTGLTEAFF TGTGCCAGTAGTCCATGGACCGGGACAGGGCTCACTGAAGCTTTCTTT . 16 TRBV19 TRBD1 TRBJ1-1
CASSFRDRPYEQYF TGTGCCAGCAGCTTCCGGGACAGGCCCTACGAGCAGTACTTC once 14 TRBV6-1 TRBD1 TRBJ2-7
CASSSMAGPGEQYF TGTGCCAGCAGCTCTATGGCAGGGCCCGGAGAGCAGTACTTC . 14 TRBV14 . TRBJ2-7
CASSPSGYQPQHF TGTGCCAGCAGTCCCTCAGGGTATCAGCCCCAGCATTTT . 13 TRBV6-5 . TRBJ1-5
CASSVAGTPKETQYF TGTGCCAGCAGCGTAGCCGGGACACCTAAAGAGACCCAGTACTTC once 15 TRBV9 . TRBJ2-5
CASSYSAAAKNIQYF TGTGCCAGCAGTTATTCTGCGGCAGCCAAAAACATTCAGTACTTC . 15 TRBV6-6 . TRBJ2-4
CASIMGGPLTEAFF TGCGCCAGCATCATGGGGGGGCCTCTCACTGAAGCTTTCTTT . 14 TRBV10-1 . TRBJ1-1
CASSLTPTDTQYF TGTGCCAGCAGCTTAACCCCTACGGATACGCAGTATTTT . 13 TRBV7-3 . TRBJ2-3
CASRLETGVYEQYF TGTGCCAGCAGGCTCGAAACGGGAGTCTACGAGCAGTACTTC . 14 TRBV6-5 . TRBJ2-7
CASSSPGEKLFF TGTGCCAGCAGTTCTCCGGGGGAAAAACTGTTTTTT . 12 TRBV28 . TRBJ1-4
CASSVGTVNEQFF TGTGCCAGCAGCGTAGGCACAGTTAATGAGCAGTTCTTC . 13 TRBV9 . TRBJ2-1
CAWAPGLAISYEQYF TGTGCCTGGGCCCCGGGTTTAGCTATCTCCTACGAGCAGTACTTC . 15 TRBV30 . TRBJ2-7
CASTILEGGAHEQYF TGCGCCAGCACTATCTTGGAAGGGGGCGCCCACGAGCAGTACTTC . 15 TRBV5-1 TRBD1 TRBJ2-7
CASSHTSRTGGYEQYF TGTGCCAGCAGCCATACCTCCCGGACAGGGGGCTACGAGCAGTACTTC . 16 TRBV9 TRBD1 TRBJ2-7
CASIRDGGDEQFF TGCGCCAGCATAAGAGACGGAGGCGATGAGCAGTTCTTC . 13 TRBV10-2 . TRBJ2-1
CASSQSGSYSNQPQHF TGTGCCAGCAGTCAGAGCGGGTCCTATAGCAATCAGCCCCAGCATTTT . 16 TRBV5-6 . TRBJ1-5
CASSDLGTGGRNTEAFF TGTGCCAGCAGCGACCTAGGGACGGGGGGGAGGAACACTGAAGCTTTCTTT once 17 TRBV9 . TRBJ1-1
CASSFSGSRYEQYF TGCGCCAGCAGCTTTAGCGGGAGTAGGTACGAGCAGTACTTC . 14 TRBV5-1 TRBD2 TRBJ2-7
CASSLVAGTYEQYF TGTGCCAGCAGCTTAGTAGCGGGTACCTACGAGCAGTACTTC . 14 TRBV7-6 TRBD2 TRBJ2-7